This passage covers 21 T cell receptor beta chains from one sample sequenced in a study of blood T cell repertoires in COVID-19. The protocol was immunoSEQ multiplex PCR, while the TCRdb copy is restricted to in-frame clones and leaves out a portion. Among roughly 150,000 clones, around 87% were seen once, and the ten largest hold around 2.5%. Sequencing input: peripheral blood. The source of these receptors is a woman aged 80 or older with COVID-19, enrolled during active disease.

The J gene is TRBJ2-7, the V gene TRBV4-1; 14 nucleotides agree with TRBD2. From germline, CDR1 is MGHRA and CDR2 YSYEKL. The V and J ends lost 4 bases and 12 bases, in that order; junction bases with no gene match: 8. This CDR3 has 14 amino acids. The CDR3, as DNA: TGCGCCAGCAGCCTAGAGACTAGCGGGAGGGAGGTGTACTTC. Translation: CASSLETSGREVYF.

This chain links TRBV4-3 with TRBJ2-1, with TRBD2 identical over 7 bases. This CDR3 comprises 13 residues. Germline lookup yields CDR1 LGHNA and CDR2 YSLEER. V trimming: 4 bases; J trimming: 8 bases; junction bases outside the gene matches: 5. The CDR3 protein is CASSRRLAHEQFF. The CDR3, as DNA: TGCGCCAGCAGCCGAAGACTAGCCCATGAGCAGTTCTTC.

The gene calls are TRBV19 and TRBJ1-5, with TRBD1 matching 10 bases. Germline lookup yields CDR1 LNHDA and CDR2 SQIVND (reference sequence). With 6 bases clipped from V and 1 base from J, the junction kept 3 bases outside the gene matches. The CDR3 is made up of 15 amino acids. The CDR3 sequence: CASRRDRGSNQPQHF. Here the CDR3 DNA reads TGTGCCAGTAGAAGGGACAGGGGAAGCAATCAGCCCCAGCATTTT.

For this clone: The junction shows a germline mismatch at one end, possibly a read error. The rearrangement uses TRBV9 and TRBJ2-3, with D perhaps matching TRBD2 (6 bases). CDR3 length: 14 residues. Germline V gives CDR1 SGDLS, CDR2 YYNGEE. The CDR3 here is CASTVGGPTDTQYF. The CDR3 nucleotides read TGTGCCAGCACCGTAGGAGGGCCCACAGATACGCAGTATTTT.

The chain joins TRBV4-2 to TRBJ1-2, with 9 bases fitting TRBD1. The CDR3 sequence is 14 residues long. CDR1 is LGHNA, CDR2 YNFKEQ, per germline. The trim removed 3 bases at V and 6 bases at J, leaving 5 bases unmatched. The chain's CDR3 is CASSQTGGTDGYTF. The CDR3 DNA reads as TGTGCCAGCAGCCAGACAGGGGGGACGGATGGCTACACCTTC.

The chain carries TRBV6-2 or TRBV6-3 and TRBJ1-1; D gene ambiguous. Germline V gene sequence: CDR1 MNHEY, CDR2 SVGEGT. This CDR3 has 13 residues. Trimming shortened V by 4 bases and J by 1 base, and 7 bases separated the two germline ends. The CDR3 bases are TGTGCCAGCAGTTTGACGGGGAACACTGAAGCTTTCTTT. Its protein product is CASSLTGNTEAFF.

The V call is TRBV7-6, the J call TRBJ2-5; TRBD2 might be the D (6 bases). Germline CDR1 SGHVS, CDR2 FNYEAQ. The CDR3 totals 15 residues. Trimming shortened V by 4 bases and J by 5 bases, and 17 bases separated the two germline ends. The CDR3 DNA sequence: TGTGCCAGCAGCTCGCCGGGACTGGGTAGGGAGACCCAGTACTTC. It is translated as CASSSPGLGRETQYF.

This chain joins TRBV5-1 and TRBJ2-5, with TRBD1 matching over 7 bases. The V segment lost 4 bases and the J segment 3 bases; nucleotides outside the gene matches: 9. The CDR3 has 15 residues. Germline loops: CDR1 SGHRS, CDR2 YFSETQ. CDR3 sequence (DNA): TGCGCCAGCAGCAGGGGACAGATTAGAGAAGAGACCCAGTACTTC. This sequence encodes CASSRGQIREETQYF. The complete variable domain, with remaining parts taken from reference TRBV5-1 and TRBJ2-5, reads KAGVTQTPRYLIKTRGQQVTLSCSPISGHRSVSWYQQTPGQGLQFLFEYFSETQRNKGNFPGRFSGRQFSNSRSEMNVSTLELGDSALYLCASSRGQIREETQYFGPGTRLLVL.

This rearrangement joins TRBV7-2 to TRBJ1-5; a possible D gene is TRBD1 (6 bases). Germline V lookup: CDR1 SGHTA, CDR2 FQGNSA. The CDR3 totals 13 residues. Deletions cut 5 bases from V and 5 bases from J, with 10 bases between. The CDR3 is CASSLQGDQPQHF. For the CDR3, the DNA is TGTGCCAGCAGCCTACAGGGAGATCAGCCCCAGCATTTT.

The chain employs TRBV7-9 and TRBJ2-2; D is perhaps TRBD2 (6 bases). V dropped 4 bases and J dropped 2 bases, with 11 bases sitting between them. Germline V gene lookup returns CDR1 SEHNR and CDR2 FQNEAQ (reference sequence). CDR3 length equals 15 residues. CDR3 sequence: CASSWLATNTGELFF. The CDR3 coding sequence is TGTGCCAGCAGCTGGCTAGCGACTAACACCGGGGAGCTGTTTTTT.

This clone was recorded once. The chain is built from TRBV9 and TRBJ1-4; 7 nucleotides agree with TRBD1. From germline, CDR1 is SGDLS and CDR2 YYNGEE. The CDR3 is 16 residues long. Losses at the gene ends were 4 bases for V and 3 bases for J; bases not matched to a gene: 9. CDR3 amino acids: CASSLTGQIPNEKLFF. CDR3 nucleotides: TGTGCCAGCAGCTTGACGGGACAGATCCCTAATGAAAAACTGTTTTTT.

This clone appeared once. The V call is TRBV25-1, the J call TRBJ2-1; 7 nucleotides match TRBD1. V dropped 3 bases and J dropped 7; count of bases not matched to a gene: 3. The CDR3 spans 13 residues. The germline CDR1 and CDR2 sequences are MGHDK and SYGVNS. For the CDR3, the DNA is TGTGCCAGCAGTGACTACAGGGGTAATGAGCAGTTCTTC. Translating it yields CASSDYRGNEQFF.

The chain links TRBV27 to TRBJ1-1; no firm D call. The CDR3 runs 15 residues. CDR1 is MNHEY, CDR2 SMNVEV, per germline (reference sequence). V lost 6 bases, J lost 0 bases, and 14 bases lay in between. CDR3 in DNA: TGTGCCAGCAGGTACAACGGAGAAATGAACACTGAAGCTTTCTTT. Its translation is CASRYNGEMNTEAFF.

This clone was counted once. This rearrangement joins TRBV19 to TRBJ2-4; 11 bases are shared with TRBD1. CDR3 size: 16 residues. CDR1 is LNHDA, CDR2 SQIVND, per germline (reference sequence). V lost 4 bases and J lost 6; bases outside the gene matches: 8. The CDR3 sequence is CASSTPQDRGLNIQYF. CDR3 bases: TGTGCCAGTAGTACCCCTCAGGACAGGGGGCTAAACATTCAGTACTTC.

The CDR3, as DNA: TGTGCCACCAGTCGGAGAGAGGGCCTGGAGGATGAAGCTTTCTTT. Translating gives CATSRREGLEDEAFF. This sequence joins TRBV15 and TRBJ1-1; D gene uncertain. The CDR3 runs 15 residues. The V end was cut by 6 bases, the J end by 7 bases, with 21 bases between. CDR1 and CDR2 from the germline V gene are LNHNV and YYDKDF (reference sequence).

This chain links TRBV28 with TRBJ1-2; 7 bases match TRBD1. Germline values: CDR1 MDHEN, CDR2 SYDVKM. This CDR3 contains 14 residues. With 1 base clipped from V and 4 bases from J, the junction kept 3 bases outside the gene matches. The CDR3: CASSLFGQAYGYTF. The CDR3 region has the DNA TGTGCCAGCAGTTTATTCGGACAGGCCTATGGCTACACCTTC.

The chain employs TRBV6-5 and TRBJ1-1; D is unresolved. V lost 0 bases, J lost 0 bases, and 8 bases lay in between. The CDR3 consists of 15 residues. Germline V gives CDR1 MNHEY, CDR2 SVGAGI. CDR3 loop: CASSYSDFLNTEAFF. As DNA, the CDR3 is TGTGCCAGCAGTTACTCGGACTTTTTGAACACTGAAGCTTTCTTT.

The chain links TRBV24-1 to TRBJ2-5; 8 positions agree with TRBD1. This CDR3 region has 13 residues. CDR1 and CDR2 from the germline V gene are KGHDR and SFDVKD. The V segment lost 9 bases and the J segment 10 bases; nucleotides outside the gene matches: 12. The CDR3 loop reads CATAAGGAPVQYF. The CDR3 coding sequence is TGTGCCACCGCGGCAGGGGGCGCTCCGGTCCAGTACTTC.

This rearrangement joins TRBV18 to TRBJ1-1; no clear D. The CDR3 sequence is 14 residues long. The germline CDR1 and CDR2 sequences are KGHSH and LQKENI. V was trimmed by 3 bases and J by 6 bases, leaving 14 bases between them. The CDR3 sequence is CASSPQTILAEAFF. DNA for the CDR3: TGTGCCAGCTCACCTCAGACAATACTTGCTGAAGCTTTCTTT.

The chain employs TRBV18 and TRBJ2-7, with D maybe TRBD2 (5 bases). The V end lost 3 bases, the J end lost 2 bases, and 14 bases lay between the germline ends. CDR3 length equals 15 residues. Germline loops: CDR1 KGHSH, CDR2 LQKENI. CDR3 DNA sequence: TGTGCCAGCTCACCCCCTAGCAGAGGAACCTACGAGCAGTACTTC. Protein sequence: CASSPPSRGTYEQYF.

This chain uses TRBV2 with TRBJ2-4, with a possible D match to TRBD2 (5 bases). Germline values: CDR1 SNHLY, CDR2 FYNNEI. Trimming took off 8 bases at V and 0 bases at J, with 14 bases between the two ends. The CDR3 runs 15 residues. The CDR3 loop is CASVEERLAKNIQYF. For the CDR3, the DNA is TGTGCCAGCGTGGAAGAGCGGTTAGCCAAAAACATTCAGTACTTC.